This entry lists 27 T cell receptor beta chains sequenced from one sample in a study of T cell changes during pregnancy in multiple sclerosis. Produced via immunoSEQ multiplex PCR; TCRdb's table is partial and in-frame only. This repertoire shows tens of thousands of clones, about 92% found once; its top ten account for roughly 2%. This specimen consisted of peripheral blood, obtained in the third trimester of pregnancy. Source of these receptors: a female donor in good health, enrolled as a control in a pregnancy study.

The CDR3, as DNA: TGTGCCAGCACCAAAGAGGGTGAGCAGTTCTTC. Translating it yields CASTKEGEQFF. The chain links TRBV6-5 to TRBJ2-1; a possible D gene is TRBD2 (5 bases). The germline V gene has CDR1 MNHEY and CDR2 SVGAGI. V lost 7 bases, J lost 9 bases, and 10 bases lay in between. This CDR3 contains 11 residues.

This chain links TRBV5-4 with TRBJ1-1; possible D gene TRBD1, 5 bases. With 5 bases removed from V and 1 base from J, the gap between germline ends came to 9 bases. The CDR3 sequence is 13 residues long. Per germline, CDR1 SGHNT and CDR2 YYREEE (reference sequence). CDR3 in DNA: TGTGCCAGCAGGGGGGGAGGGAACACTGAAGCTTTCTTT. This gives the protein CASRGGGNTEAFF. Full variable domain (remainder filled in from reference TRBV5-4 and TRBJ1-1): ETGVTQSPTHLIKTRGQQVTLRCSSQSGHNTVSWYQQALGQGPQFIFQYYREEENGRGNFPPRFSGLQFPNYSSELNVNALELDDSALYLCASRGGGNTEAFFGQGTRLTVV.

V gene TRBV7-6 combines with J gene TRBJ2-3; maybe TRBD1 (5 bases). CDR1 SGHVS and CDR2 FNYEAQ come from the germline V gene. CDR3 size: 15 residues. Trimming took off 2 bases at V and 2 bases at J, with 11 bases between the two ends. This CDR3 is CASSLLAGPTDTQYF. The DNA for the CDR3 is TGTGCCAGCAGCTTATTAGCAGGGCCCACAGATACGCAGTATTTT.

The genes are TRBV27 and TRBJ2-7; 8 bases match TRBD1. This CDR3 is built from 14 residues. Trimming cost V 4 bases and J 5 bases; bases outside gene matches: 7. In germline, CDR1 is MNHEY, CDR2 SMNVEV (reference sequence). Here the CDR3 DNA reads TGTGCCAGCAGTTCCGGACAGGGTTCCCACGAGCAGTACTTC. Translating it yields CASSSGQGSHEQYF.

The CDR3 DNA follows: TGTGCCAGCAGTGCTAACTCCTACGAGCAGTACTTC. The encoded protein is CASSANSYEQYF. This rearrangement joins TRBV25-1 to TRBJ2-7; no reliable D call. Trimming took off 4 bases at V and 0 bases at J, with 4 bases between the two ends. This CDR3 is 12 amino acids long. Germline CDR1 is MGHDK and CDR2 is SYGVNS.

This clone has just one count. With a much larger clone just one base away, this may be a read error. The chain joins TRBV28 to TRBJ2-3; 10 positions match TRBD1. Germline-derived CDR1 and CDR2 are MDHEN and SYDVKM. This CDR3 has 14 amino acids. With 7 bases clipped from V and 1 base from J, the junction kept 2 bases outside the gene matches. The CDR3 DNA reads TGTGCCAGCATTGGGACAGGGGGCACAGATACGCAGTATTTT. This translates into CASIGTGGTDTQYF.

The V and J genes are TRBV5-1 and TRBJ2-2, with TRBD2 matching 9 bases. This CDR3 is 19 amino acids long. The V segment lost 2 bases and the J segment 0 bases; nucleotides outside the gene matches: 11. Germline CDR1 and CDR2: SGHRS and YFSETQ. In DNA, the CDR3 is TGCGCCAGCAGCTTTACCGGCGGGAGGGCCGGAACGAACACCGGGGAGCTGTTTTTT. This encodes CASSFTGGRAGTNTGELFF. The entire variable domain, with the rest obtained from reference TRBV5-1 and TRBJ2-2, is as follows: KAGVTQTPRYLIKTRGQQVTLSCSPISGHRSVSWYQQTPGQGLQFLFEYFSETQRNKGNFPGRFSGRQFSNSRSEMNVSTLELGDSALYLCASSFTGGRAGTNTGELFFGEGSRLTVL.

This chain connects TRBV7-9 to TRBJ2-7, with 7 bases that match TRBD1. The CDR3 has 13 residues. Germline values: CDR1 SEHNR, CDR2 FQNEAQ (reference sequence). J was trimmed by 7 bases and V by 5 bases; bases with no gene match: 8. For the CDR3, the DNA is TGTGCCAGCAGCGAGACAGGGCCGGGGGAGCAGTACTTC. Its protein is CASSETGPGEQYF.

The genes are TRBV6-5 and TRBJ1-5; TRBD1 might be the D (6 bases). With 5 bases removed from V and 0 bases from J, the gap between germline ends came to 11 bases. This CDR3 comprises 15 residues. Germline-derived CDR1 and CDR2 are MNHEY and SVGAGI. The CDR3 region is CASSGRTASNQPQHF. The CDR3 DNA reads as TGTGCCAGCAGTGGACGGACAGCTAGCAATCAGCCCCAGCATTTT.

In its sample, this clone was seen once. V is TRBV2 and J is TRBJ2-1; no clear D. CDR1 and CDR2 (germline): SNHLY, FYNNEI. Trimming removed 6 bases at V and 8 bases at J, with 14 bases between. This CDR3 is 13 amino acids long. CDR3 coding DNA: TGTGCCAGCAGGGGCCTGGAAGCCTATGAGCAGTTCTTC. Residues: CASRGLEAYEQFF. The full variable domain, with the rest looked up from reference TRBV2 and TRBJ2-1, is EPEVTQTPSHQVTQMGQEVILRCVPISNHLYFYWYRQILGQKVEFLVSFYNNEISEKSEIFDDQFSVERPDGSNFTLKIRSTKLEDSAMYFCASRGLEAYEQFFGPGTRLTVL.

The gene calls are TRBV27 and TRBJ2-5; 8 bases line up with TRBD2. The closer fit of TRBJ2-7 to the DNA end suggests the J call may be wrong. This CDR3 contains 15 residues. CDR1 is MNHEY and CDR2 is SMNVEV in the germline V gene (reference sequence). The CDR3 spells CASSLTGGGNYEQYF. DNA of the CDR3: TGTGCCAGCAGTTTAACCGGGGGGGGCAACTACGAGCAGTACTTC.

This rearrangement joins TRBV7-2 to TRBJ2-2, with D hard to call. The CDR3 is made up of 12 amino acids. Germline CDR1 reads SGHTA; CDR2 reads FQGNSA. The ends were cut back, 5 bases at V and 6 bases at J, with 7 bases in the middle. CDR3 amino acids: CASSLESGELFF. The CDR3 region has the DNA TGTGCCAGCAGCCTGGAGTCCGGGGAGCTGTTTTTT.

J is TRBJ1-2 and V is TRBV10-3; 9 bases are shared with TRBD1. V shed 3 bases, J shed 6 bases, and the junction held 5 bases outside the gene matches. CDR1 and CDR2 from the germline V gene are ENHRY and SYGVKD. This CDR3 has 14 amino acids. The CDR3 DNA reads as TGTGCCATCAGTGATAAACAGGGGGCTAATGGCTACACCTTC. Its translation: CAISDKQGANGYTF.

The J gene is TRBJ2-2, the V gene TRBV11-2; 7 bases fit TRBD2. J gave up 6 bases and V 1 base, and 5 bases lay outside the gene matches. This CDR3 is 15 amino acids long. Looked up from germline, CDR1 is SGHAT and CDR2 is FQNNGV. This CDR3 is CASSLVGGIAGELFF. CDR3 sequence (DNA): TGTGCCAGCAGCTTAGTCGGGGGGATCGCCGGGGAGCTGTTTTTT.

This clone was counted once. This same CDR3 is encoded by further DNA sequences in the sample. V usage is TRBV5-6 and J usage is TRBJ1-6; 9 bases fit TRBD1. V dropped 4 bases and J dropped 7; count of bases not matched to a gene: 12. The CDR3 covers 17 residues. Germline V gene sequence: CDR1 SGHDT, CDR2 YYEEEE. The CDR3 DNA follows: TGTGCCAGCAGCGTCGGACAGGGGTTCCTCCGGAATTCACCCCTCCACTTT. It is translated as CASSVGQGFLRNSPLHF.

The V gene is TRBV27, the J gene TRBJ2-1; D is unresolved. This CDR3 spans 14 amino acids. CDR1 and CDR2 from the germline V gene are MNHEY and SMNVEV (reference sequence). V lost 6 bases and J lost 9, with 18 bases in between. The CDR3 DNA follows: TGTGCCAGCAGCTCGCTTGGAGAGTATGGTGAGCAGTTCTTC. Translation: CASSSLGEYGEQFF.

This clone was observed a few times. The chain is built from TRBV28 and TRBJ1-2; possible D gene TRBD1, 5 bases. CDR1 and CDR2 from the germline V gene are MDHEN and SYDVKM. This CDR3 is 13 amino acids long. V was cut by 5 bases and J by 2 bases, with 9 bases left in between. The CDR3 loop reads CASSQGSNYGYTF. CDR3 nucleotides: TGTGCCAGCAGTCAGGGCAGCAACTATGGCTACACCTTC.

A remark on this clone: Mismatch with germline at one junction end may stem from a read error. The genes are TRBV9 and TRBJ2-1; 14 bases fit TRBD2. The CDR3 is 15 amino acids. Germline-derived CDR1 and CDR2 are SGDLS and YYNGEE. As DNA, the CDR3 is TGTGCCAGCAGCGTAGGGGGACTAGCGGGAGATGAACAGTTCTTC. Translated: CASSVGGLAGDEQFF.

The chain employs TRBV19 and TRBJ1-2; D is unclear. CDR1 and CDR2 (germline): LNHDA, SQIVND (reference sequence). The V gene lost 3 bases and the J gene lost 8 bases, with 10 bases spanning the gap. CDR3 length equals 12 residues. The CDR3 loop reads CASSIEGVGYTF. The CDR3 DNA sequence: TGTGCCAGTAGTATCGAGGGCGTGGGCTACACCTTC.

The chain uses TRBV6-5 and TRBJ1-2; tentatively, D is TRBD1 (5 bases). The CDR3 totals 13 residues. Germline V gene sequence: CDR1 MNHEY, CDR2 SVGAGI. V dropped 6 bases and J dropped 3 bases, with 11 bases sitting between them. Here the CDR3 reads CASSGGVDYGYTF. The CDR3 region has the DNA TGTGCCAGCAGCGGGGGGGTGGACTATGGCTACACCTTC.

This chain connects TRBV28 to TRBJ2-4, with a possible D match to TRBD1 (5 bases). The CDR3 loop spans 14 amino acids. Germline CDR1 MDHEN, CDR2 SYDVKM. Between the trimmed V and J ends, which lost 3 bases and 2 bases, there was a span of 8 bases. CDR3 sequence: CASSLAGTKNIQYF. The CDR3 nucleotides read TGTGCCAGCAGTTTGGCAGGGACCAAAAACATTCAGTACTTC.

The chain couples TRBV28 to TRBJ2-6, with D unclear. V lost 6 bases, J lost 0 bases, and 9 bases lay in between. The length of the CDR3 is 15 residues. Germline V lookup: CDR1 MDHEN, CDR2 SYDVKM. CDR3 sequence: CASSPPGSGANVLTF. Here the CDR3 DNA reads TGTGCCAGCAGCCCCCCGGGCTCTGGGGCCAACGTCCTGACTTTC. Supplemented by reference TRBV28 and TRBJ2-6, the full variable domain reads DVKVTQSSRYLVKRTGEKVFLECVQDMDHENMFWYRQDPGLGLRLIYFSYDVKMKEKGDIPEGYSVSREKKERFSLILESASTNQTSMYLCASSPPGSGANVLTFGAGSRLTVL.

Notes on this clone: Other DNA sequences from this sample encode an identical CDR3 as well. The J gene is TRBJ2-7, the V gene TRBV11-2; D not certain. CDR1 is SGHAT and CDR2 is FQNNGV in the germline V gene. V lost 2 bases to trimming and J lost 5 bases, with 7 bases between them. The CDR3 sequence is 12 residues long. As DNA, the CDR3 is TGTGCCAGCAGCTTAAATCGGGACGAGCAGTACTTC. Translating gives CASSLNRDEQYF.

This sequence joins TRBV30 and TRBJ2-5; 9 positions agree with TRBD2. V lost 2 bases and J lost 4; bases outside the gene matches: 14. The CDR3 totals 17 residues. Germline lookup yields CDR1 GTSNPN and CDR2 SVGIG (reference sequence). CDR3 loop: CAWSILSGRYVGETQYF. CDR3 DNA sequence: TGTGCCTGGAGTATCCTAAGCGGGAGGTATGTTGGAGAGACCCAGTACTTC.

The chain joins TRBV5-1 to TRBJ2-3; 11 bases align to TRBD2. The V segment lost 0 bases and the J segment 4 bases; nucleotides outside the gene matches: 4. Per the germline V gene, CDR1 is SGHRS and CDR2 is YFSETQ. CDR3 length: 16 amino acids. The CDR3, as DNA: TGCGCCAGCAGCTTGGGCGCTAGCGGGGGGCCAGATACGCAGTATTTT. Protein sequence: CASSLGASGGPDTQYF.

The chain employs TRBV18 and TRBJ2-1, with TRBD2 as a possible D gene (6 bases). CDR1 is KGHSH and CDR2 is LQKENI in the germline V gene. Trimming took 1 base from V and 6 from J, leaving 13 bases between them. The CDR3 is made up of 15 amino acids. In nucleotides, the CDR3 is TGTGCCAGCTCACCACAGACGGGAGCTGGCAATGAGCAGTTCTTC. Protein sequence: CASSPQTGAGNEQFF.

The chain is built from TRBV5-1 and TRBJ2-4, with a tentative D call TRBD1 (5 bases). The length of the CDR3 is 14 residues. Germline V lookup: CDR1 SGHRS, CDR2 YFSETQ. V was trimmed by 5 bases and J by 0 bases, leaving 9 bases between them. The CDR3 loop reads CASSWGVAKNIQYF. DNA for the CDR3: TGCGCCAGCAGTTGGGGCGTAGCCAAAAACATTCAGTACTTC.